The clone carrying this TCR beta chain showed up many times. Its cognate antigen is unknown. The length of the CDR3 is 16 residues. Trimming shortened V by 1 base and J by 0 bases, and 11 bases separated the two germline ends. Germline values: CDR1 SGHRS, CDR2 YFSETQ. Time point noted: newly diagnosed GD, antithyroid drugs for less than 3 months. RNA isolated from PBMCs was used to make the TCR library. The entry originates in a study of regulatory T cells in long-lasting Graves disease. Study in general: Prior antithyroid drug treatment in newly diagnosed Graves' patients lasted under 3 months.

Through Arm-PCR of CDR3 regions and iRepertoire HTBI primers, TCR beta libraries were built. TCRdb used MiXCR to reprocess the multiplex PCR reads, holding one entry per CDR3 protein. The profile shows roughly 530,000 distinct CDR3 sequences, about 16% of them singletons. Study-level results: When disease was persistent, TRBV28, TRBJ1-2 and TRBJ2-5 were the favored segments.

These records were also assigned to another study, of T cells in Graves' hyperthyroidism and ophthalmopathy. That source adds: Researchers ran a first-round RT-PCR on the TCR CDR3 using the HTBI primer set.

This specimen consisted of peripheral blood mononuclear cells (PBMCs), obtained at new diagnosis, from a patient treated with antithyroid drugs. This sequence joins TRBV5-1 and TRBJ1-5, with D possibly matching TRBD1 (6 bases). This TCR came from a woman aged 40-65 years with Graves disease. The DNA for the CDR3 is TGCGCCAGCAGCTTGACCGGACAGAATAGCAATCAGCCCCAGCATTTT. It codes for CASSLTGQNSNQPQHF.